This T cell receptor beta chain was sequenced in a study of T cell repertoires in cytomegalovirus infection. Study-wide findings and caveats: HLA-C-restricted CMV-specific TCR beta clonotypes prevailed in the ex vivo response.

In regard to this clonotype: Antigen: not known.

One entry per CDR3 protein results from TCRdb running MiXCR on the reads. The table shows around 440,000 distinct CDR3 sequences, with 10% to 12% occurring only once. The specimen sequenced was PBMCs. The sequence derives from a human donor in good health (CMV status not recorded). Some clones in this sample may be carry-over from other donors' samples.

The CDR3 DNA follows: TGCAGTGCTAGAGATTTGACAGTAGGGTTGGGGCCCCAGCATTTT. Its protein is CSARDLTVGLGPQHF. The chain combines TRBV20-1 with TRBJ1-5, with D maybe TRBD1 (5 bases). Germline CDR1 and CDR2: DFQATT and SNEGSKA (reference sequence). This CDR3 is built from 15 residues. V was pared by 0 bases and J by 9 bases, with 18 bases between.